Below are 24 T cell receptor beta chains sequenced from a single sample in a study of identical twins. TCRdb reprocessed the 5' RACE reads via MiXCR and lists one record per CDR3 protein. This sample has about 720,000 distinct CDR3 sequences, with 15% to 20% found just once. These records were also assigned to another study, of T cells expressing NK-cell markers.

The sample was PBMCs. Receptors originate from a woman under 30 in good health.

This clonotype was seen a few times. V is TRBV5-1 and J is TRBJ2-1; D might be TRBD2 (5 bases). CDR1 is SGHRS, CDR2 YFSETQ, per germline. This CDR3 region has 13 residues. The V and J ends lost 0 bases and 10 bases respectively, with 11 bases between them. This CDR3 reads CASSLASRREQFF. The DNA for the CDR3 is TGCGCCAGCAGCTTGGCTAGCAGAAGGGAGCAGTTCTTC.

This clonotype appeared a few times. The chain has TRBV20-1 and TRBJ2-7; the match to TRBD2 covers 8 bases. V lost 1 base, J lost 3 bases, and 14 bases stayed unmatched. The CDR3 is 17 residues long. CDR1 and CDR2 (germline): DFQATT, SNEGSKA (reference sequence). The CDR3 DNA reads TGCAGTGCTAGAGCGGCCTGGGCTAGCGGGCGGAACTACGAGCAGTACTTC. It specifies CSARAAWASGRNYEQYF.

The chain employs TRBV20-1 and TRBJ1-1, with 8 bases fitting TRBD1. Unmatched junction bases numbered 7, after V lost 0 bases and J lost 4 bases. The CDR3 length is 15 residues. From germline, CDR1 is DFQATT and CDR2 SNEGSKA (reference sequence). This CDR3 reads CSARDHQGAATEAFF. In DNA, the CDR3 is TGCAGTGCTAGAGATCATCAGGGGGCCGCCACTGAAGCTTTCTTT.

The chain couples TRBV4-3 to TRBJ1-4; a weak D match, TRBD1 (6 bases). The CDR3 is 17 residues long. V dropped 4 bases and J dropped 1 base, with 16 bases sitting between them. The V gene's germline CDR1 is LGHNA and CDR2 YSLEER. CDR3: CASSLNMRGLTNEKLFF. The CDR3 nucleotides are TGCGCCAGCAGCCTTAATATGAGGGGGTTAACTAATGAAAAACTGTTTTTT.

This clonotype has more than one count but fewer than ten. This chain's CDR3 is CASSDEDTEAFF. Here the CDR3 DNA reads TGCGCCAGCAGCGACGAGGACACTGAAGCTTTCTTT. The chain couples TRBV5-1 to TRBJ1-1; D not resolved. V gave up 4 bases and J gave up 3 bases, with 7 bases separating them. Germline values: CDR1 SGHRS, CDR2 YFSETQ. The length of the CDR3 is 12 residues.

The chain has TRBV11-2 and TRBJ2-3; D is unresolved. In germline, CDR1 is SGHAT, CDR2 FQNNGV. CDR3 length equals 15 residues. V was shortened by 5 bases and J by 2 bases, with 14 bases between the two germline ends. The CDR3 nucleotides are TGTGCCAGCAGCGCTCCGGCGTTCACCACAGATACGCAGTATTTT. Translating gives CASSAPAFTTDTQYF.

This clonotype was observed a handful of times. The rearrangement joins TRBV27 to TRBJ2-1; tentatively, D is TRBD2 (6 bases). V shed 5 bases and J shed 7 bases, with 18 bases lying between them. Germline V CDR1 and CDR2: MNHEY, SMNVEV (reference sequence). The CDR3 totals 15 residues. CDR3 DNA: TGTGCCAGCAGTCACGGGACTCCGAGAGGGAATGAGCAGTTCTTC. It yields the protein CASSHGTPRGNEQFF.

In its sample, this clonotype was seen a few times. The J gene is TRBJ1-2, the V gene TRBV7-9; no firm D call. Per the germline V gene, CDR1 is SEHNR and CDR2 is FQNEAQ (reference sequence). V was cut by 4 bases and J by 0 bases, with 9 bases left in between. This CDR3 comprises 14 residues. CDR3 sequence reads: CASSSGITNYGYTF. The CDR3 DNA follows: TGTGCCAGCAGCTCCGGGATCACTAACTATGGCTACACCTTC.

The rearrangement links TRBV6-5 to TRBJ2-5; 12 positions match TRBD2. V trimming: 2 bases; J trimming: 5 bases; junction bases outside the gene matches: 6. The germline gives CDR1 MNHEY, CDR2 SVGAGI. The CDR3 runs to 16 residues. The CDR3 DNA sequence: TGTGCCAGCAGTTACGAGACTAGCGGGAGTCGGGAGACCCAGTACTTC. Residues: CASSYETSGSRETQYF.

The V gene is TRBV7-9, the J gene TRBJ2-7; no clear D. The V gene lost 3 bases and the J gene lost 3 bases, with 6 bases spanning the gap. This CDR3 spans 12 amino acids. CDR1 is SEHNR and CDR2 is FQNEAQ in the germline V gene (reference sequence). This chain's CDR3 is CASSFFDYEQYF. CDR3 nucleotide sequence: TGTGCCAGCAGCTTCTTTGACTACGAGCAGTACTTC.

In this sample, this clonotype turned up many times. The chain recombines TRBV4-3 with TRBJ1-1; D gene ambiguous. V was shortened by 1 base and J by 1 base, with 13 bases between the two germline ends. Per the germline V gene, CDR1 is LGHNA and CDR2 is YSLEER. The CDR3 runs to 16 residues. Here the CDR3 reads CASSQVTLTPNTEAFF. The CDR3 DNA reads as TGCGCCAGCAGCCAAGTAACCCTTACACCGAACACTGAAGCTTTCTTT.

This clonotype was seen a handful of times. The chain couples TRBV13 to TRBJ2-7; 9 bases map to TRBD2. Germline values: CDR1 PRHDT, CDR2 FYEKMQ (reference sequence). The CDR3 has 14 amino acids. The J segment lost 4 bases and the V segment lost 7 bases, leaving 8 bases of the junction unmatched. The CDR3 sequence: CASTPGTSRYEQYF. The CDR3 DNA reads TGTGCCAGCACCCCCGGGACTAGCAGGTACGAGCAGTACTTC.

This chain connects TRBV10-3 to TRBJ2-7; TRBD2 is a possible D gene (6 bases). The V and J ends lost 10 bases and 4 bases respectively, with 17 bases between them. CDR3 length: 13 amino acids. Looked up from germline, CDR1 is ENHRY and CDR2 is SYGVKD. The CDR3, as DNA: TGTGCCACCGGGACTCATGAGGAGTACGAGCAGTACTTC. Protein product: CATGTHEEYEQYF.

This clonotype was picked up a small number of times. The V call is TRBV3-1, the J call TRBJ2-1; the D gene is possibly TRBD2 (5 bases). Per germline, CDR1 LGHDT and CDR2 YNNKEL (reference sequence). This CDR3 is built from 13 residues. V was clipped by 2 bases and J by 8 bases, with 10 bases between them. The CDR3 DNA reads as TGTGCCAGCAGCCAAACTAGGGTCTATGAGCAGTTCTTC. Protein product: CASSQTRVYEQFF.

This clonotype was detected a few times. The chain is built from TRBV12-3 or TRBV12-4 and TRBJ1-4, with D tentatively TRBD1 (5 bases). Trimming stripped 3 bases from V and 11 bases from J, with 10 bases between. This CDR3 spans 12 amino acids. The CDR3 nucleotides read TGTGCCAGCAGTTTGGGGCGGGGGAAACTGTTTTTT. This translates into CASSLGRGKLFF.

The chain uses TRBV15 and TRBJ2-3; no clear D gene. V lost 5 bases and J 4 bases, leaving 7 bases between the germline ends. This CDR3 contains 12 residues. Per the germline V gene, CDR1 is LNHNV and CDR2 is YYDKDF (reference sequence). The CDR3 spells CATSFRADTQYF. Here the CDR3 DNA reads TGTGCCACCAGCTTTAGAGCAGATACGCAGTATTTT. The full variable domain, with the rest looked up from reference TRBV15 and TRBJ2-3, is DAMVIQNPRYQVTQFGKPVTLSCSQTLNHNVMYWYQQKSSQAPKLLFHYYDKDFNNEADTPDNFQSRRPNTSFCFLDIRSPGLGDTAMYLCATSFRADTQYFGPGTRLTVL.

The table lists this clonotype with a few counts. V usage is TRBV7-2 and J usage is TRBJ1-2; 7 bases map to TRBD1. CDR1 SGHTA and CDR2 FQGNSA come from the germline V gene. CDR3 length equals 14 residues. Trimming removed 5 bases from V and 8 bases from J; junction bases left unmatched: 11. In DNA, the CDR3 is TGTGCCAGCAGCCCCCAGGGGGAGACGCGAGGCTACACCTTC. Translation: CASSPQGETRGYTF. Based on the CDR3 plus reference TRBV7-2 and TRBJ1-2, the full variable domain is GAGVSQSPSNKVTEKGKDVELRCDPISGHTALYWYRQSLGQGLEFLIYFQGNSAPDKSGLPSDRFSAERTGGSVSTLTIQRTQQEDSAVYLCASSPQGETRGYTFGSGTRLTVV.

This chain connects TRBV9 to TRBJ2-3, with no clear D. Germline loops: CDR1 SGDLS, CDR2 YYNGEE. The CDR3 covers 14 residues. V dropped 0 bases and J dropped 3 bases, with 8 bases sitting between them. CDR3 protein: CASSVAFGTDTQYF. The CDR3 DNA follows: TGTGCCAGCAGCGTAGCTTTCGGGACAGATACGCAGTATTTT.

The chain joins TRBV6-6 to TRBJ2-7; no definite D call. The CDR3 has 11 amino acids. In germline, CDR1 is MNHNY, CDR2 SVGAGI (reference sequence). V was trimmed by 6 bases and J by 6 bases, leaving 9 bases between them. CDR3 sequence: CASSLLTEQYF. CDR3 DNA: TGTGCCAGCAGCCTGTTAACCGAGCAGTACTTC.

The chain combines TRBV4-1 with TRBJ2-5, with TRBD2 matching over 10 bases. CDR1 is MGHRA, CDR2 YSYEKL, per germline. CDR3 size: 15 residues. Trimming removed 3 bases from V and 3 bases from J; junction bases left unmatched: 4. The CDR3 DNA reads as TGCGCCAGCAGCCAGCTTGGGACTAGCGAAGAGACCCAGTACTTC. It translates to CASSQLGTSEETQYF.

The chain employs TRBV29-1 and TRBJ2-7; a weak D match, TRBD1 (6 bases). The CDR3 spans 14 residues. The V end lost 4 bases, the J end lost 2 bases, and 15 bases lay between the germline ends. The germline V gene encodes CDR1 SQVTM and CDR2 ANQGSEA. CDR3 nucleotide sequence: TGCAGCGTTGGGTGGTCCAAGGGGGCCTACGAGCAGTACTTC. Protein product: CSVGWSKGAYEQYF.

The chain carries TRBV20-1 and TRBJ2-7; no definite D call. This CDR3 spans 13 amino acids. Germline CDR1 and CDR2: DFQATT and SNEGSKA (reference sequence). Trimming took 0 bases from V and 2 from J, leaving 8 bases between them. The CDR3 nucleotides are TGCAGTGCTAGAGATCGCCTAACCTACGAGCAGTACTTC. Amino acid sequence: CSARDRLTYEQYF.

J is TRBJ1-1 and V is TRBV7-9; D uncertain. Germline CDR1 SEHNR, CDR2 FQNEAQ (reference sequence). This CDR3 is built from 14 residues. Trimming took off 1 base at V and 5 bases at J, with 11 bases between the two ends. The CDR3 here is CASSLDRRATEAFF. For the CDR3, the DNA is TGTGCCAGCAGCTTAGACCGCCGCGCAACTGAAGCTTTCTTT.

This chain links TRBV5-4 with TRBJ2-6; 10 nucleotides agree with TRBD1. Germline trimming cut 2 bases from V and 1 base from J; bases unmatched to any gene: 12. Germline CDR1 SGHNT, CDR2 YYREEE (reference sequence). This CDR3 region has 20 residues. This CDR3 is CASSFPVMGQGMSGANVLTF. The CDR3 DNA is TGTGCCAGCAGCTTCCCCGTGATGGGACAGGGGATGTCTGGGGCCAACGTCCTGACTTTC. The full variable domain, completed using reference TRBV5-4 and TRBJ2-6, is ETGVTQSPTHLIKTRGQQVTLRCSSQSGHNTVSWYQQALGQGPQFIFQYYREEENGRGNFPPRFSGLQFPNYSSELNVNALELDDSALYLCASSFPVMGQGMSGANVLTFGAGSRLTVL.